This TCR beta chain came from a study of cytomegalovirus exposure and HLA in healthy donors. Overall study: The roughly 130 validation repertoires, a later analysis reported, used the same platform as the 550 to 700 repertoires from the first cohort.

Trimming left V 4 bases short and J 0 bases short, with 3 bases between. Looked up from germline, CDR1 is SGDLS and CDR2 is YYNGEE. CDR3 length equals 12 residues. Findings and limits, study-wide: Reports indicated that the classifier achieved high specificity and sensitivity in diagnosing cytomegalovirus status.

Using immunoSEQ multiplex PCR, the repertoire was profiled, and TCRdb retains in-frame clones only, with some absent. The sample contains 85,000 to 130,000 clones, 88% of which appear only once. Comments on this clone: Its target is not known.

The specimen sequenced was PBMCs. The origin of this receptor is a woman in her late teens or twenties in good health and CMV-seropositive. The V call is TRBV9, the J call TRBJ2-3; D remains unclear. The CDR3 here is CASSYSTDTQYF. As DNA, the CDR3 is TGTGCCAGCAGCTATAGCACAGATACGCAGTATTTT.